This TCR beta chain was captured by sequencing in a study of shared clonotypes between healthy human individuals. Study details: Three plates were used per donor for CD4 naive, three for CD4 memory, two for CD8 naive and one for CD8 memory.

Sequencing used immunoSEQ multiplex PCR; TCRdb keeps in-frame clones, though not all of them. The table has 230,000 or so clones, 60% to 80% seen once. The sample holds a few counts of this clone. This CDR3 has 14 residues. The germline V gene has CDR1 MNHNS and CDR2 SASEGT. Trimming took 8 bases from V and 4 from J, leaving 15 bases between them. Sequenced material: memory CD4+ T cells sorted from blood. Subset meaning: CD45RA-negative fraction. The chain employs TRBV6-1 and TRBJ1-5, with D perhaps matching TRBD1 (5 bases). The TCR comes from a man aged 25 to 40 in good health. CDR3 DNA: TGTGCCAGCCTCAGGGTGCCGGATAATCAGCCCCAGCATTTT. Translating gives CASLRVPDNQPQHF.